These T cell receptor beta chains were read from a single sample in a study of blood T cell repertoires in COVID-19. Only in-frame clones appear in the TCRdb table, and some are missing; sequencing was by immunoSEQ multiplex PCR. This sample yields under 300,000 clones, of which around nine tenths are seen a single time; around 0.98% belongs to the top ten. The specimen was peripheral blood. Source of these receptors: a woman aged 40 to 50 who had recovered from COVID-19. CDR3s include the opening cysteine and the closing phenylalanine or tryptophan. The D gene is left open where the match is weak. Not all rows give a size; the values are once, few, many and, for expanded clones, a class.

clone_size	d_call	v_call	j_call	cdr3_nt	cdr3_aa
NA	NA	TRBV9	TRBJ2-1	TGTGCCAGCAGCCCCCGTCGGGTGGGCAATGAGCAGTTCTTC	CASSPRRVGNEQFF
NA	TRBD2	TRBV18	TRBJ2-7	TGTGCCAGCTCACCACGCCTAGCGGGAGGGGGCGAGCAGTACTTC	CASSPRLAGGGEQYF
NA	TRBD1	TRBV7-3	TRBJ2-5	TGTGCCAGCAGCTTAGTAGCAGGGGGCCAAGAGACCCAGTACTTC	CASSLVAGGQETQYF
NA	NA	TRBV6-2/TRBV6-3	TRBJ1-6	TGTGCCAGCAGTCCGGGGGGCACCTATAATTCACCCCTCCACTTT	CASSPGGTYNSPLHF
NA	TRBD1	TRBV7-3	TRBJ2-7	TGTGCCAGCAGCCCCGGGACAGGGGGCTACGAGCAGTACTTC	CASSPGTGGYEQYF
NA	TRBD2	TRBV29-1	TRBJ2-7	TGCAGCGTCGAAAGACTAGCGGGGCACCCCTACGAGCAGTACTTC	CSVERLAGHPYEQYF
NA	NA	TRBV5-4	TRBJ2-7	TGTGCCAGCAGCCCAGGGGGGACTGGGGGTTCGGACTTC	CASSPGGTGGSDF
few	TRBD2	TRBV2	TRBJ2-3	TGTGCCAGCAGCCCTGGGACTAGCGGGAGGGCCACAGATACGCAGTATTTT	CASSPGTSGRATDTQYF
NA	NA	TRBV6-5	TRBJ1-4	TGTGCCAGCAACGACCCAGGGTCCAATGAAAAACTGTTTTTT	CASNDPGSNEKLFF
NA	NA	TRBV7-9	TRBJ2-1	TGTGCCAGCAGCTTAGGGGCCGGTGAGCAGTTCTTC	CASSLGAGEQFF
NA	NA	TRBV5-1	TRBJ2-7	TGCGCCAGCAGCGGCAGCCTGGGCCTCAGCGAGCAGTACTTC	CASSGSLGLSEQYF
NA	NA	TRBV7-2	TRBJ1-2	TGTGCCAGCAGCCCCCAGGGTAACTATGGCTACACCTTC	CASSPQGNYGYTF
NA	NA	TRBV18	TRBJ1-2	TGTGCCAGCTCACCTGGGGGGGGCTATGGCTACACCTTC	CASSPGGGYGYTF
NA	NA	TRBV7-7	TRBJ2-5	TGTGCCAGCAGCCCGGGGATCGGGCGCGGTCAAGAGACCCAGTACTTC	CASSPGIGRGQETQYF
NA	NA	TRBV3-1/TRBV3-2	TRBJ1-2	TGTGCCAGCAGCCAAGACGGAGGGACCCGTGATGGCTACACCTTC	CASSQDGGTRDGYTF
NA	NA	TRBV4-1	TRBJ2-7	TGCGCCAGCAGCCAAGACACCCCGAGCTCCTACGAGCAGTACTTC	CASSQDTPSSYEQYF
NA	TRBD2	TRBV19	TRBJ2-1	TGTGCCAGTAGTATAGATCGGGCTAGCGGGAGGGCCCAGTTCTTC	CASSIDRASGRAQFF
NA	TRBD1	TRBV6-6	TRBJ2-5	TGTGCCAGCAGTTACTCGGGACAGGGGACCCAGTACTTC	CASSYSGQGTQYF
NA	TRBD2	TRBV7-2	TRBJ2-1	TGTGCCAGCAGCCCCCGGGGGCTAGCGGGAGGAGGGAATGAGCAGTTCTTC	CASSPRGLAGGGNEQFF
NA	TRBD1	TRBV5-1	TRBJ1-2	TGCGCCAGCAGCGGATGGGACAGCTATGGCTACACCTTC	CASSGWDSYGYTF
NA	NA	TRBV6-5	TRBJ2-2	TGTGCCAGCAGTTACTTTCAAAACACCGGGGAGCTGTTTTTT	CASSYFQNTGELFF
NA	TRBD1	TRBV30	TRBJ1-5	TGTGCCTGGAGCCATACCGGGACAGGGGTTCAGCCCCAGCATTTT	CAWSHTGTGVQPQHF
NA	NA	TRBV3-1/TRBV3-2	TRBJ1-6	TGTGCCAGCAGCCAAGCGCAGGGGAATTCACCCCTCCACTTT	CASSQAQGNSPLHF
once	NA	TRBV19	TRBJ2-2	TGTGCCAGTAGGGCCCGGGACTTCCACACCGGGGAGCTGTTTTTT	CASRARDFHTGELFF
NA	TRBD2	TRBV7-2	TRBJ2-3	TGTGCCAGCGCCGGGACTAGCGGGCCCACAGATACGCAGTATTTT	CASAGTSGPTDTQYF
NA	NA	TRBV5-5	TRBJ1-4	TGTGCCAGCAGCCCCTCGGGCAGGGCGGGGGGTGAAAAACTGTTTTTT	CASSPSGRAGGEKLFF
few	NA	TRBV6-5	TRBJ1-5	TGTGCCAGCAGTCCCGGACACGATCAGCCCCAGCATTTT	CASSPGHDQPQHF
NA	NA	TRBV18	TRBJ1-2	TGTGCCAGCTCCCCTGCCGAGGGCTATGGCTACACCTTC	CASSPAEGYGYTF
NA	TRBD1	TRBV7-2	TRBJ1-3	TGTGCCAGCAGCTTGGGACAGTCAAGCTCTGGAAACACCATATATTTT	CASSLGQSSSGNTIYF
NA	NA	TRBV24-1	TRBJ1-5	TGTGCCACCAGTGACCCGAGGTCCAATCAGCCCCAGCATTTT	CATSDPRSNQPQHF
NA	TRBD1	TRBV5-1	TRBJ1-2	TGCGCCAGCAGCTTGACAGGGGACAGCTATGGCTACACCTTC	CASSLTGDSYGYTF
few	NA	TRBV11-3	TRBJ2-2	TGTGCCAGCAACCCCTTAGGGGGGGACACCGGGGAGCTGTTTTTT	CASNPLGGDTGELFF
NA	NA	TRBV12-3/TRBV12-4	TRBJ1-2	TGTGCCAGCAGCCCGAGGCAAACCTATGGCTACACCTTC	CASSPRQTYGYTF
NA	TRBD1	TRBV30	TRBJ2-7	TGTGCCTGGGCGAGACAGGGTTTGGGCGAGCAGTACTTC	CAWARQGLGEQYF
NA	TRBD2	TRBV7-9	TRBJ2-3	TGTGCCAGCAGCTTAGTGGGACTAGGGGGCACAGATACGCAGTATTTT	CASSLVGLGGTDTQYF
NA	NA	TRBV5-8	TRBJ1-5	TGTGCCAGCAGCTTACACCATAGCAATCAGCCCCAGCATTTT	CASSLHHSNQPQHF